This T cell receptor beta chain was documented in a study of blood T cell repertoires in COVID-19. Study-level information: Sites in the United States, Italy and Spain provided acute and convalescent COVID-19 samples. PBMCs, B-cell-depleted T cells, or T cells provided the cDNA or gDNA that made up the material.

Deletions cut 0 bases from V and 6 bases from J, with 10 bases between. The length of the CDR3 is 13 residues. CDR1 is SGHRS and CDR2 is YFSETQ in the germline V gene. This clone showed up just a few times. Methods used by the authors: Amplification of reference gene primers provided the estimated nucleated cell counts. Only in-frame clones appear in the TCRdb table, and some are missing; sequencing was by immunoSEQ multiplex PCR. V, J and clone size are those of that table, while D and trimming were read from the DNA. The sample carries over 110,000 clones, around 88% recorded once. The sequencing sample was made of peripheral blood. This sequence joins TRBV5-1 and TRBJ2-7, with D unresolved. This TCR derives from a human donor in a cohort sampled during active COVID-19. CDR3 DNA sequence: TGCGCCAGCAGCTTGGCCACGCGTGGCGAGCAGTACTTC. Residues: CASSLATRGEQYF.